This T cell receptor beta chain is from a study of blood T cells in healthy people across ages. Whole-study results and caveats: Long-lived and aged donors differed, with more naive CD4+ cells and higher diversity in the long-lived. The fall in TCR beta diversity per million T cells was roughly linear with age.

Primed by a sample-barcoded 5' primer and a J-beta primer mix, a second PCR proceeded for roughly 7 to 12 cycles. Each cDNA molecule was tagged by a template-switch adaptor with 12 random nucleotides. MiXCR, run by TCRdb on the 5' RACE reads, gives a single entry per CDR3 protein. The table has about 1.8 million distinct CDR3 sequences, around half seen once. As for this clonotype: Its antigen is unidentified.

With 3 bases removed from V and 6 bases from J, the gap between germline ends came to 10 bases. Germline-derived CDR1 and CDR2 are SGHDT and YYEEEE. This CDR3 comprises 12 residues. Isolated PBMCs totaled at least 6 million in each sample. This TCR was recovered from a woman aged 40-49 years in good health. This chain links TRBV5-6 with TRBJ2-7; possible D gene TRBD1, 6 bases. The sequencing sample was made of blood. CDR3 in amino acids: CASSSGQPEQYF. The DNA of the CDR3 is TGTGCCAGCAGCTCCGGACAGCCCGAGCAGTACTTC. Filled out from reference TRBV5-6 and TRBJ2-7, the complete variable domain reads DAGVTQSPTHLIKTRGQQVTLRCSPKSGHDTVSWYQQALGQGPQFIFQYYEEEERQRGNFPDRFSGHQFPNYSSELNVNALLLGDSALYLCASSSGQPEQYFGPGTRLTVT.